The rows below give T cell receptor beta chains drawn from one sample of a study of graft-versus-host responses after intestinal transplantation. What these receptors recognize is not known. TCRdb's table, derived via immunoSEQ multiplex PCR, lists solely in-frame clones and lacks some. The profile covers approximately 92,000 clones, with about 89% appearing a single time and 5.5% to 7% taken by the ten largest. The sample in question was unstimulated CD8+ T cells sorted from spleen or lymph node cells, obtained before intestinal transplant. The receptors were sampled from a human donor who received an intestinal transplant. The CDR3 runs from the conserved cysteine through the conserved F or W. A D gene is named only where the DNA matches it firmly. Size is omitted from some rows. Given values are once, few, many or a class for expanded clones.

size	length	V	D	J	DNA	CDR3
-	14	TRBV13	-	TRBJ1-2	TGTGCCAGCAGCCATTACGGTAGCAGGCATGGCTACACCTTC	CASSHYGSRHGYTF
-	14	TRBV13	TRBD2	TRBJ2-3	TGTGCCAGCAACCGTCTAGCGGGGGCAGATACGCAGTATTTT	CASNRLAGADTQYF
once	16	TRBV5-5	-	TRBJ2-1	TGTGCCAGCAGCCTGGAGGACCAGGGGTTCTACAATGAGCAGTTCTTC	CASSLEDQGFYNEQFF
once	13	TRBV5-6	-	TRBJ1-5	TGTGCCAGCAGCTTATCAGGGGAGCAGCCCCAGCATTTT	CASSLSGEQPQHF
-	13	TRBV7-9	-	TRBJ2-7	TGTGCCAGCAGCTTCGGGACTTGGAGCGAGCAGTACTTC	CASSFGTWSEQYF
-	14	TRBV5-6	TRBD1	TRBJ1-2	TGTGCCAGCAGCCGGGACAGGGGGCAGAGTGGCTACACCTTC	CASSRDRGQSGYTF
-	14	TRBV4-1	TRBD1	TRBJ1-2	TGCGCCAGCAGCCAGGACGACAGGGTGGAGGGCTACACCTTC	CASSQDDRVEGYTF
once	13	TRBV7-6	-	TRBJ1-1	TGTGCCAGCAGCTTAACCGGAAACACTGAAGCTTTCTTT	CASSLTGNTEAFF
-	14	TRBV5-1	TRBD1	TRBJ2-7	TGCGCCAGCAGCTTGGTGACAGGGATCTACGAGCAGTACTTC	CASSLVTGIYEQYF
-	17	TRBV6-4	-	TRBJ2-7	TGTGCCAGCAGTGGACGGCTAGCTGTACCCCCCTCCTACGAGCAGTACTTC	CASSGRLAVPPSYEQYF
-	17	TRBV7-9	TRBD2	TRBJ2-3	TGTGCCAGCAGTGGGACTAGGCTTAGCCATAGCACAGATACGCAGTATTTT	CASSGTRLSHSTDTQYF
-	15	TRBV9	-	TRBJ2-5	TGTGCCAGCAGCGGACAGACCTCCGTCAAAGAGACCCAGTACTTC	CASSGQTSVKETQYF
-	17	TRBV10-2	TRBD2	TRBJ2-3	TGCGCCAGCGCGGAGATCCCGACTAGCGAATACACAGATACGCAGTATTTT	CASAEIPTSEYTDTQYF
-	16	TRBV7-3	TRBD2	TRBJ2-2	TGTGCCAGCAGCCCTACTAGCGGGAGTGGGGCCGGGGAGCTGTTTTTT	CASSPTSGSGAGELFF
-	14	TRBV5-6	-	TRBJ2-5	TGTGCCAGCAGCTTGGGGGGGACCCAAGAGACCCAGTACTTC	CASSLGGTQETQYF
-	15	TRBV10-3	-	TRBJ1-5	TGTGCCATCGGTCGTAGGGGGAGTGGCAATCAGCCCCAGCATTTT	CAIGRRGSGNQPQHF
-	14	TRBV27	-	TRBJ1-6	TGTGCCGCGGGGGGGATCGGCTATAATTCACCCCTCCACTTT	CAAGGIGYNSPLHF
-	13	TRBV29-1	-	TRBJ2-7	TGCAGCGTTGATTCGACAGACTCCTACGAGCAGTACTTC	CSVDSTDSYEQYF
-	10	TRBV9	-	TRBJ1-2	TGTGCCAGTATAACCGATGGCTACACCTTC	CASITDGYTF
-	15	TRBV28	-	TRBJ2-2	TGTGCCAGCAGCATAAGGCTAGAGAACACCGGGGAGCTGTTTTTT	CASSIRLENTGELFF
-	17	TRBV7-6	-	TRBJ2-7	TGTGCCAGCAGGGGGGGGTTGGACCCTGGGGGCATCGACGAGCAGTACTTC	CASRGGLDPGGIDEQYF
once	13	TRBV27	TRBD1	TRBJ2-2	TGTGCCAGCAGTCTAACAGGGGACGGGGAGCTGTTTTTT	CASSLTGDGELFF
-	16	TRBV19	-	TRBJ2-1	TGTGCCAGTAGTATGGGGCGGGGATTCTCCTACAATGAGCAGTTCTTC	CASSMGRGFSYNEQFF
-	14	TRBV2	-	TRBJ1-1	TGTGCCAGCAGTGGATTGGGCAGGACACTAGAAGCTTTCTTT	CASSGLGRTLEAFF